The 18 T cell receptor beta chains given below trace back to one sample, sequenced in a study of early T cells in non-severe SARS-CoV-2 infection. MiXCR was run by TCRdb on the 5' RACE reads, yielding one entry per CDR3 protein. Of approximately 48,000 distinct CDR3 sequences in the sample, about 6% were seen once. The material sequenced was whole blood, taken at baseline. The receptor set was obtained from an adult who was a healthcare worker with PCR-confirmed SARS-CoV-2 infection or an uninfected control (not recorded which).

This clonotype was picked up many times. The chain is built from TRBV5-3 and TRBJ2-5; D gene unclear. TRBV5-3 is annotated as an ORF whose role is uncertain. The CDR3 totals 15 residues. V was shortened by 4 bases and J by 5 bases, with 18 bases between the two germline ends. CDR3 sequence reads: CARSATGIRSETQYF. CDR3 sequence (DNA): TGTGCCAGAAGCGCAACGGGCATCCGTTCTGAGACCCAGTACTTC.

This clonotype showed up many times. V gene TRBV6-2 or TRBV6-3 combines with J gene TRBJ1-1; D call uncertain. The CDR3 runs 13 residues. The V and J ends lost 2 bases and 3 bases respectively, with 7 bases between them. Germline loops: CDR1 MNHEY, CDR2 SVGEGT. In DNA form, the CDR3 reads TGTGCCAGCAGTTACGTCTCGTACACTGAAGCTTTCTTT. Its translation is CASSYVSYTEAFF.

In this sample, this clonotype turned up a few times. This sequence joins TRBV7-2 and TRBJ2-2, with unresolved D. V was shortened by 8 bases and J by 4 bases, with 8 bases between the two germline ends. The length of the CDR3 is 12 residues. Per germline, CDR1 SGHTA and CDR2 FQGNSA. The CDR3 loop is CASRQVTGELFF. The CDR3 DNA sequence: TGTGCCAGCCGTCAAGTCACCGGGGAGCTGTTTTTT.

The CDR3 DNA reads as TGTGCCAGCAGCTGGCCAGGATTCTCGAATTCACCCCTCCACTTT. Amino acids: CASSWPGFSNSPLHF. The chain has TRBV5-5 and TRBJ1-6; D unresolved. V was cut by 3 bases and J by 7 bases, with 14 bases left in between. CDR3 length: 15 residues. Germline assignment: CDR1 SGHKS and CDR2 YYEKEE (reference sequence).

This clonotype appeared many times. The V call is TRBV5-1, the J call TRBJ2-3; perhaps TRBD2 as D (5 bases). Trimming removed 4 bases from V and 6 bases from J, with 21 bases in between. CDR1 is SGHRS, CDR2 YFSETQ, per germline. CDR3 length: 16 amino acids. The CDR3 bases are TGCGCCAGCAGCCCACAGAGGACGGGAAGGGCGGATACGCAGTATTTT. It yields the protein CASSPQRTGRADTQYF.

This clonotype was recorded a few times. J is TRBJ1-5 and V is TRBV7-9; the match to TRBD1 covers 9 bases. The germline CDR1 and CDR2 sequences are SEHNR and FQNEAQ (reference sequence). The ends lost 4 bases at V and 2 bases at J; junction bases unmatched: 3. This CDR3 is 15 amino acids long. As DNA, the CDR3 is TGTGCCAGCAGCTGGGGACAGGGTGGCAATCAGCCCCAGCATTTT. This sequence encodes CASSWGQGGNQPQHF.

This clonotype has only a few counts. This chain links TRBV20-1 with TRBJ2-3, with 7 positions matching TRBD2. CDR1 and CDR2 (germline): DFQATT, SNEGSKA (reference sequence). The V and J ends lost 5 bases and 5 bases, in that order; junction bases with no gene match: 7. CDR3 length: 13 amino acids. Here the CDR3 reads CSAVPGGGDTQYF. Written as DNA, the CDR3 is TGCAGTGCTGTTCCGGGAGGTGGAGATACGCAGTATTTT.

This clonotype was picked up many times. The rearrangement uses TRBV9 and TRBJ2-1; a possible D gene is TRBD2 (6 bases). The V end lost 0 bases, the J end lost 10 bases, and 20 bases lay between the germline ends. This CDR3 spans 16 amino acids. Germline CDR1 reads SGDLS; CDR2 reads YYNGEE. The CDR3 sequence is CASSVAVAGSAREQFF. The DNA of the CDR3 is TGTGCCAGCAGCGTAGCTGTTGCGGGATCGGCGCGCGAGCAGTTCTTC. The full variable domain, in which reference TRBV9 and TRBJ2-1 provide the parts outside the CDR3, is DSGVTQTPKHLITATGQRVTLRCSPRSGDLSVYWYQQSLDQGLQFLIQYYNGEERAKGNILERFSAQQFPDLHSELNLSSLELGDSALYFCASSVAVAGSAREQFFGPGTRLTVL.

The chain uses TRBV19 and TRBJ2-7; 7 positions agree with TRBD1. This CDR3 is 15 amino acids long. Germline CDR1 is LNHDA and CDR2 is SQIVND (reference sequence). V lost 0 bases, J lost 2 bases, and 4 bases stayed unmatched. As DNA, the CDR3 is TGTGCCAGTAGTATAGACGGGACAGTCACCTACGAGCAGTACTTC. As protein: CASSIDGTVTYEQYF.

This clonotype came up a few times. The J gene is TRBJ2-3, the V gene TRBV4-3; 10 nucleotides align to TRBD2. There are 18 residues in the CDR3. V was clipped by 2 bases and J by 3 bases; unmatched bases: 11. Germline V gene data show CDR1 as LGHNA and CDR2 as YSLEER. CDR3: CASSQLALTAGGTDTQYF. For the CDR3, the DNA is TGCGCCAGCAGCCAATTAGCCCTTACAGCGGGGGGGACAGATACGCAGTATTTT.

The sample holds many counts of this clonotype. The V call is TRBV11-2, the J call TRBJ2-2, with 9 bases matching TRBD2. The V gene end was trimmed by 4 bases and the J gene end by 6 bases; junction bases not matched to a gene: 6. The V gene's germline CDR1 is SGHAT and CDR2 FQNNGV. This CDR3 region has 15 residues. Written as DNA, the CDR3 is TGTGCCAGCAGCTCGCCTAGCGGGGTGGCCGGGGAGCTGTTTTTT. This translates into CASSSPSGVAGELFF. Drawing the rest from reference TRBV11-2 and TRBJ2-2, the complete variable domain is EAGVAQSPRYKIIEKRQSVAFWCNPISGHATLYWYQQILGQGPKLLIQFQNNGVVDDSQLPKDRFSAERLKGVDSTLKIQPAKLEDSAVYLCASSSPSGVAGELFFGEGSRLTVL.

V gene TRBV6-1 combines with J gene TRBJ2-2, with D hard to call. This CDR3 is 16 amino acids long. CDR1 is MNHNS and CDR2 is SASEGT in the germline V gene. V was pared by 5 bases and J by 7 bases, with 20 bases between. CDR3 DNA: TGTGCCAGCAGTCCCCGTGTTGTGGTATTGATCGGGGAGCTGTTTTTT. The encoded protein is CASSPRVVVLIGELFF.

This clonotype was detected a few times. The rearrangement joins TRBV6-2 or TRBV6-3 to TRBJ1-2; D possibly corresponds to TRBD1 (5 bases). This CDR3 region has 12 residues. Between the trimmed V and J ends, which lost 2 bases and 4 bases, there was a span of 5 bases. CDR1 is MNHEY, CDR2 SVGEGT, per germline. CDR3: CASSYGTYGYTF. CDR3 sequence (DNA): TGTGCCAGCAGTTACGGGACCTATGGCTACACCTTC.

This clonotype was picked up many times. The chain uses TRBV11-2 and TRBJ2-2; D not resolved. CDR1 and CDR2 (germline): SGHAT, FQNNGV. The V end lost 4 bases, the J end lost 4 bases, and 10 bases lay between the germline ends. This CDR3 is built from 14 residues. CDR3 sequence (DNA): TGTGCCAGCAGCTCCTCTCCGGTCACCGGGGAGCTGTTTTTT. It is translated as CASSSSPVTGELFF.

This clonotype showed up many times. This chain connects TRBV5-1 to TRBJ2-1, with D maybe TRBD1 (5 bases). The CDR3 has 15 residues. Trimming shortened V by 4 bases and J by 6 bases, and 17 bases separated the two germline ends. From germline, CDR1 is SGHRS and CDR2 YFSETQ. CDR3 bases: TGCGCCAGCAGCGGCAACGCGCAGGGTGGCAATGAGCAGTTCTTC. This gives the protein CASSGNAQGGNEQFF.

This clonotype came up a few times. The chain uses TRBV4-1 and TRBJ2-3; no firm D call. The germline V gene encodes CDR1 MGHRA and CDR2 YSYEKL. The CDR3 sequence is 17 residues long. The V and J ends lost 2 bases and 1 base respectively, with 16 bases between them. CDR3 coding DNA: TGCGCCAGCAGCCAACCTAGGACGGCCGACCGCACAGATACGCAGTATTTT. The encoded protein is CASSQPRTADRTDTQYF.

This clonotype was detected ten times or more. V and J are TRBV20-1 and TRBJ1-5; 7 bases line up with TRBD1. J lost 5 bases, V lost 6 bases, and 10 bases had no gene match. CDR1 and CDR2 from the germline V gene are DFQATT and SNEGSKA (reference sequence). The CDR3 spans 14 residues. CDR3 sequence (DNA): TGCAGTGCGACGACAGGGTATCCGGATCAGCCCCAGCATTTT. Translation: CSATTGYPDQPQHF.

This clonotype was counted ten times or more. The V call is TRBV13, the J call TRBJ2-3; 8 nucleotides agree with TRBD2. Germline V gene sequence: CDR1 PRHDT, CDR2 FYEKMQ (reference sequence). This CDR3 has 16 residues. V lost 5 bases and J lost 0; bases outside the gene matches: 7. The CDR3 DNA is TGTGCCAGCAGCGGACTAGCAGGTTCTAGCACAGATACGCAGTATTTT. Translation: CASSGLAGSSTDTQYF. Full variable domain (rest looked up from reference TRBV13 and TRBJ2-3): AAGVIQSPRHLIKEKRETATLKCYPIPRHDTVYWYQQGPGQDPQFLISFYEKMQSDKGSIPDRFSAQQFSDYHSELNMSSLELGDSALYFCASSGLAGSSTDTQYFGPGTRLTVL.